The sequence of this T cell receptor beta chain was determined in a study of beta chain features in type 1 diabetes. Points from the study as a whole: All four CD4+ subsets from Type 1 diabetes patients carried moderately but significantly shorter TCRB CDR3s.

The isolated RNA, all of it, was reverse transcribed, so expressed TCRB transcripts were what got sequenced. The table came from immunoSEQ multiplex PCR; TCRdb's copy has only in-frame clones and leaves some out. The sample consists of 300,000 to 450,000 clones, over 9.5% of them appearing once. Comment on this clone: Its specificity is unknown.

The sequence derives from a woman aged 18-29 years with type 1 diabetes. The sample was naive CD4+ T cells from blood.

Written as DNA, the CDR3 is TGTGCCAGCAGTCGCCCGCGGGAAAAACTGTTTTTT. Its translation is CASSRPREKLFF. The chain recombines TRBV6-5 with TRBJ1-4, with unresolved D. The CDR3 covers 12 residues. CDR1 and CDR2 (germline): MNHEY, SVGAGI. The V end was cut by 5 bases, the J end by 8 bases, with 9 bases between.